This T cell receptor (beta chain) was obtained from a study of blood T cell repertoires in COVID-19. Original data processing: Estimation of nucleated cell counts was performed using reference gene primer amplification. The protocol was immunoSEQ multiplex PCR, while the TCRdb copy is restricted to in-frame clones and leaves out a portion. Clone size and the V and J calls come from that table; the DNA yielded D and trimming. This repertoire shows about 670,000 clones, around 90% found once; its top ten account for roughly 0.25%. Trimming left V 6 bases short and J 5 bases short, with 10 bases between. The CDR3 totals 12 residues. Germline values: CDR1 SNHLY, CDR2 FYNNEI.

The TCR was taken from a woman in her late teens or twenties with acute or convalescent COVID-19. The rearrangement links TRBV2 to TRBJ1-2; a weak D match, TRBD1 (5 bases). Sequencing used peripheral blood. The CDR3 sequence: CASRDGGYGYTF. The CDR3, as DNA: TGTGCCAGCAGGGACGGGGGTTATGGCTACACCTTC.